This T cell receptor (beta chain) derives from a study of shared clonotypes between healthy human individuals. About the study: The people who gave samples were a couple of women and a few men aged 18 to 49. CD4 naive and memory got three plates each, CD8 naive two, CD8 memory one.

Sequencing used immunoSEQ multiplex PCR; TCRdb keeps in-frame clones, though not all of them. This sample yields about 820,000 clones, of which 90% to 95% are seen a single time; 24% belongs to the top ten. This CDR3 comprises 14 residues. Trimming stripped 0 bases from V and 6 bases from J, with 11 bases between. From germline, CDR1 is SGHVS and CDR2 FQNEAQ. Worth noting for this clone: Its antigen is still unknown.

The naive CD8 subset, CD45RO-negative cells positively selected for CCR7, excluded terminally differentiated effector memory CD45RA+ cells. The donor cohort consisted entirely of Caucasian adults residing in Nashville, Tennessee. Whole-study results and caveats: Researchers found naive subsets generally carried larger estimated richness than memory subsets.

The sequenced sample consisted of naive CD8+ T cells sorted from blood. The V and J genes are TRBV7-8 and TRBJ1-1; D is unclear. The source is a young man in good health. This CDR3 is CASSLASMAAEAFF. Here the CDR3 DNA reads TGTGCCAGCAGCTTAGCGAGCATGGCCGCTGAAGCTTTCTTT.